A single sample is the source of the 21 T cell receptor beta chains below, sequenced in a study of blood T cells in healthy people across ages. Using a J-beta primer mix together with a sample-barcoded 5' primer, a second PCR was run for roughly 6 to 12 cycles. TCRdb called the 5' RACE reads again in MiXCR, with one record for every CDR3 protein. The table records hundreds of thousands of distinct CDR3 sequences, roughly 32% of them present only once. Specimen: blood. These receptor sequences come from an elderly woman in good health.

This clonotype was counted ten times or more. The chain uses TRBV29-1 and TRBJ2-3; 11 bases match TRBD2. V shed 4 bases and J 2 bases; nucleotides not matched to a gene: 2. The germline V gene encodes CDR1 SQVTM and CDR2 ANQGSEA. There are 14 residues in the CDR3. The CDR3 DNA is TGCAGCGTTGTAGCGGGGGGGCCCACAGATACGCAGTATTTT. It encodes CSVVAGGPTDTQYF.

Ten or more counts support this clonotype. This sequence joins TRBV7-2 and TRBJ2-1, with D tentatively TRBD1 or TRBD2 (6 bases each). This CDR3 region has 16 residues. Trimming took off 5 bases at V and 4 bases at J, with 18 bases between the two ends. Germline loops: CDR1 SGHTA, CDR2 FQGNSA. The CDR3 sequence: CASSRTTGAKYNEQFF. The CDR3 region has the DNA TGTGCCAGCAGCCGTACAACGGGGGCGAAGTACAATGAGCAGTTCTTC.

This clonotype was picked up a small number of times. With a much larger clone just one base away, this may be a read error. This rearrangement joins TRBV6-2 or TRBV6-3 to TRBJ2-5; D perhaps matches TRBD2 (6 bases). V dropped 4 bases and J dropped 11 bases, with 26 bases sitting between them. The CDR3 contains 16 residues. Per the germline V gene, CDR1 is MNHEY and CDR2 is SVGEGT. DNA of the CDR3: TGTGCCAGCAGTTCCGCGGGGATAGAGAGGTGGCGTGAGCAGTACTTC. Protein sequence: CASSSAGIERWREQYF.

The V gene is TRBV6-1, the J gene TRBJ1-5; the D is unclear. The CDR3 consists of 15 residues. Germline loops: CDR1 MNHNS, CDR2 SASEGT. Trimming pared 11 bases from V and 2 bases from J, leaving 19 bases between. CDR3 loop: CAAQTRPIGNQPQHF. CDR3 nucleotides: TGTGCCGCTCAGACAAGGCCTATTGGCAATCAGCCCCAGCATTTT.

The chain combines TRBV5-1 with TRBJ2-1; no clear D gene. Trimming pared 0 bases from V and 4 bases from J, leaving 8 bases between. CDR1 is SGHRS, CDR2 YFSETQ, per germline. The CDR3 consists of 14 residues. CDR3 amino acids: CASSLATAYNEQFF. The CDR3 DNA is TGCGCCAGCAGCTTGGCAACAGCTTACAATGAGCAGTTCTTC.

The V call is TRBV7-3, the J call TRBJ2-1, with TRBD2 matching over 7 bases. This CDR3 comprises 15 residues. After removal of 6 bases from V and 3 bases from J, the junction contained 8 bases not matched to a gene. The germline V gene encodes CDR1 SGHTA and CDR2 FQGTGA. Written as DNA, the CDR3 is TGTGCCAGCAGTCGAGAAAGCGGGATCTACAATGAGCAGTTCTTC. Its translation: CASSRESGIYNEQFF.

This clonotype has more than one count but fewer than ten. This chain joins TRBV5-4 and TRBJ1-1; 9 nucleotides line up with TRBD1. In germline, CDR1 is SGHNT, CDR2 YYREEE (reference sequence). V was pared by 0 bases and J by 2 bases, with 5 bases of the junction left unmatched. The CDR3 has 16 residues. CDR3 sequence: CASSLGGQGGNTEAFF. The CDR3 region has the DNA TGTGCCAGCAGCTTGGGGGGACAGGGAGGCAACACTGAAGCTTTCTTT.

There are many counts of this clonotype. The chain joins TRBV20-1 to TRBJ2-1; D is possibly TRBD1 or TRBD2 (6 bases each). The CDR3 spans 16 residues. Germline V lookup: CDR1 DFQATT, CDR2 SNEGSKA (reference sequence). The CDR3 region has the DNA TGCAGGAACACCCACGGGGGCCCCTGCTCCTACAATGAGCAGTTCTTC. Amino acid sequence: CRNTHGGPCSYNEQFF.

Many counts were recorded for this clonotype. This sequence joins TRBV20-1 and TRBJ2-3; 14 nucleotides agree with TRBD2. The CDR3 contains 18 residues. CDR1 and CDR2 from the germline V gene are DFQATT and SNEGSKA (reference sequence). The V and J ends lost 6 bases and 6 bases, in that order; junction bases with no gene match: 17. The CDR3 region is CSAPSGTSGGAPWDTQYF. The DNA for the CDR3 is TGCAGTGCACCTTCCGGGACTAGCGGGGGCGCCCCTTGGGATACGCAGTATTTT.

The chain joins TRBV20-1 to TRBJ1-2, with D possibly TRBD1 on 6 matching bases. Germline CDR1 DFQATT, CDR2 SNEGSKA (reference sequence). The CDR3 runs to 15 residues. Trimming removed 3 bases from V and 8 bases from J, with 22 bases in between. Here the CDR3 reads CSASDPRGAVGGYTF. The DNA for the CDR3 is TGCAGTGCTAGCGACCCACGGGGGGCGGTGGGCGGCTACACCTTC.

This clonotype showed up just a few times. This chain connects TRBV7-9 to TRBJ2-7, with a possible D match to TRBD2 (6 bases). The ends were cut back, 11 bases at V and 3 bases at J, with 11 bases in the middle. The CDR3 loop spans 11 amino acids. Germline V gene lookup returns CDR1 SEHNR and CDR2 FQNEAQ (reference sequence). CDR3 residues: CAVLGGYEQYF. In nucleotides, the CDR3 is TGTGCCGTCCTGGGGGGCTACGAGCAGTACTTC.

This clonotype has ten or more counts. CDR3 sequence: CSAPDTGASTDTQYF. The CDR3 DNA reads as TGCAGTGCTCCCGATACAGGGGCTAGCACAGATACGCAGTATTTT. The rearrangement joins TRBV20-1 to TRBJ2-3; TRBD1 aligns across 7 bases. CDR3 length: 15 residues. Germline assignment: CDR1 DFQATT and CDR2 SNEGSKA (reference sequence). Trimming cost V 5 bases and J 0 bases; bases outside gene matches: 8.

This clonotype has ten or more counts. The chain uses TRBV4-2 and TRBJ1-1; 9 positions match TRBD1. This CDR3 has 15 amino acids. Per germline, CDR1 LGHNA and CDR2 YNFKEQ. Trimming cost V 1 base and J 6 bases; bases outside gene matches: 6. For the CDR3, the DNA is TGTGCCAGCAGCCAAGTAGGACAGGGGTCCGCTGAAGCTTTCTTT. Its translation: CASSQVGQGSAEAFF.

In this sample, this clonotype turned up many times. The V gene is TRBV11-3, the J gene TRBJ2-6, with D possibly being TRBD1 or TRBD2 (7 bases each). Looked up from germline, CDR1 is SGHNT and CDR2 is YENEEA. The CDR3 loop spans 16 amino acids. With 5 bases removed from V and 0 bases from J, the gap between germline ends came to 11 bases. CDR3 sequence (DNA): TGTGCCAGCAGCCAGGGGGGGGCCTCTGGGGCCAACGTCCTGACTTTC. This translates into CASSQGGASGANVLTF.

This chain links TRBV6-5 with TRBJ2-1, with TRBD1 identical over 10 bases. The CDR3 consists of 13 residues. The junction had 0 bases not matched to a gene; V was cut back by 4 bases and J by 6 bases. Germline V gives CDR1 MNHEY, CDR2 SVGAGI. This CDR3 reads CASSWDRGNEQFF. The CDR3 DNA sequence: TGTGCCAGCAGTTGGGACAGGGGCAATGAGCAGTTCTTC.

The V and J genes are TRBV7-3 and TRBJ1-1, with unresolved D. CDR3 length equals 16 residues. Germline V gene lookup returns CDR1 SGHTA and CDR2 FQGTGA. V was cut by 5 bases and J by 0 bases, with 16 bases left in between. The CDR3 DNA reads TGTGCCAGCAGCGCCGCGGGCCCTGGGATGAACACTGAAGCTTTCTTT. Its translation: CASSAAGPGMNTEAFF.

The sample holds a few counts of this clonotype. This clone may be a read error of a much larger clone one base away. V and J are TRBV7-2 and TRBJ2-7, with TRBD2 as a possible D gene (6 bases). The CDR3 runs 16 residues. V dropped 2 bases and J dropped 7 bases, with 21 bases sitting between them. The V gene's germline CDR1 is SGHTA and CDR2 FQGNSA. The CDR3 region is CASSLRRGPSKDEQYF. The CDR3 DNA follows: TGTGCCAGCAGCTTAAGGCGGGGCCCGTCCAAGGATGAGCAGTACTTC.

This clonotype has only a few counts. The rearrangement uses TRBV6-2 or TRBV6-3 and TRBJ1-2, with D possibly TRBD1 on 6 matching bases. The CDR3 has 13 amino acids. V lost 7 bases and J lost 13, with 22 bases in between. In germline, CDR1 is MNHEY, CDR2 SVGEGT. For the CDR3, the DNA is TGTGCCAGCACCGACCGGACAGACGCACAGTCCACCTTC. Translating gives CASTDRTDAQSTF.

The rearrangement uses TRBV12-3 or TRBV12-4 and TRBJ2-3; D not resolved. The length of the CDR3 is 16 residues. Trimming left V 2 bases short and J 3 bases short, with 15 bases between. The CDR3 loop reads CASSLSVSSRTDTQYF. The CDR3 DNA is TGTGCCAGCAGTTTATCGGTGAGCTCGAGAACAGATACGCAGTATTTT.

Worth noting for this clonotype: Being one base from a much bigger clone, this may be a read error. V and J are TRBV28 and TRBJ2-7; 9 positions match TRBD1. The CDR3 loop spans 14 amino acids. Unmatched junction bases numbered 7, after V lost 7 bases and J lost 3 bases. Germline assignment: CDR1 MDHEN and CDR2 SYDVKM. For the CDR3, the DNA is TGTGCCAGCATGGGGACAGGGAGCTACTACGAGCAGTACTTC. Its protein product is CASMGTGSYYEQYF.

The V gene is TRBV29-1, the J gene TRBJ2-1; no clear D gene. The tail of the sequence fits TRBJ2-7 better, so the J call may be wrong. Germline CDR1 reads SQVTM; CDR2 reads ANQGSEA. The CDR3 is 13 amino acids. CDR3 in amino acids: CSVQTSTPYEQYF. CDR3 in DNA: TGCAGCGTTCAGACGTCCACTCCCTACGAGCAGTACTTC.